This T cell receptor beta chain was sequenced in a study of somatic mutations in cytotoxic T cells in rheumatoid arthritis (dated by TCRdb to 2015 to 2018). Describing the broader study: Before any treatment started and right after they were diagnosed, patients gave peripheral blood samples (more than 27 ml EDTA). A FACSAria II or Sony SH800 was used to flow-sort some V beta antibody-stained T-cell populations at nearly 100% purity, and TCRB sequencing was also done on sorted V beta1+ cells. In newly diagnosed rheumatoid arthritis without treatment, the study examined if expanded CD8+ T-cell clones harbor somatic mutations, relying on TCRB deep sequencing to characterize clonality. TCRB deep sequencing was performed for roughly 66 rheumatoid arthritis patients and around 22 healthy controls. Median age was essentially the same in the patient group and the control group.

TCRB CDR3 sequencing used the immunoSEQ assay on genomic DNA. In the authors' own workflow: When patient CD8+ clones exceeding 1% were checked against published virus-specific TCRB sequences, only a few matched. Nothing other than productive TCRB rearrangements was included in the analyses. Clonality was expressed as a Shannon entropy-based productive clonality index, with each clone defined by a unique TCRB CDR3 sequence. The template counts of each clone relative to the total templates per sample were used to calculate repertoire overlap between two samples. V-gene usage from TCRB sequencing and V-gene usage measured by flow cytometry were correlated (Spearman r of 0.61). TCRdb took over this immuneACCESS table, retaining in-frame rearrangements with V and J assigned. Such tables are incomplete; in checked studies, under half of the missing clones stem from an unresolved V gene, and the remainder is unexplained. That table furnishes V, J and clone size, whereas the DNA furnished D and trimming. For this sample the table gives about 16,000 clones, of which about four fifths were detected only once. Clones ranked in the top ten supply roughly 15% of the sample.

Summary of the overall study and its limitations: The largest CD8+ clone made up more than 20% of CD8+ cells in about an eighth of the roughly 65 patients, and blood and synovial fluid shared several identical CD8+ TCRB sequences. CD8+ T-cell clonality in rheumatoid arthritis patients was not significantly different from that in age-matched healthy controls. The slight TRBV07 underrepresentation in patients was not adjusted for multiple comparisons. The expanded CD8+ clones had unknown antigen targets, and not appearing in virus-specific databases did not rule out that they were virus-specific. Healthy controls showed no age-related increase in CD8+ clonality, whereas patients did (Spearman r ~ 0.49).

CDR1 and CDR2 are read off the germline V gene (reference sequence) as MNHEY and SMNVEV. V ends up 2 bases short and J 4 bases short, with an unmatched junction base count of 3. Measured from the cysteine to the phenylalanine, the CDR3 is 16 residues long. Only the CDR3 DNA stays, 48 bases, in frame from base 1. Positive magnetic bead selection on an AutoMACS was used to isolate CD4+ and CD8+ cells, with flow cytometry used to check purity. Initial screening for clonal expansions relied on flow cytometry with a TCR V beta antibody panel, after which sorted CD8+ fractions underwent TCRB deep sequencing for characterization. Ficoll-Paque PLUS density gradient separation was used to isolate peripheral blood mononuclear cells. DNA was extracted from CD4-enriched, CD8-enriched or PBMC samples with Nucleospin Tissue or Tissue XS kits and quantified with a Qubit 2.0 fluorometer. Concerning this clone: It has no known antigen specificity. Per-nucleotide qualities are absent, and no much larger clonotype sits a single base away.

Sequencing input: CD8+ T cells sorted from blood. This TCR derives from an adult with rheumatoid arthritis. This chain joins TRBV27 to TRBJ1-6; 9 middle bases align to TRBD1. CDR3 protein: CASSLEGTGYNSPLHF. The nucleotide sequence reads TGTGCCAGCAGTTTAGAGGGGACAGGGTATAATTCACCCCTCCACTTT.